Following are 14 T cell receptor beta chains from one sample sequenced in a study of PD-1 blockade in classical Hodgkin lymphoma. The table came from immunoSEQ multiplex PCR; TCRdb's copy has only in-frame clones and leaves some out. The table lists about 100,000 clones, 89% of them singletons, with roughly 21% in the top ten. All trial patients relapsed after autologous stem cell transplantation. The material was peripheral blood mononuclear cells (PBMCs), obtained before the second cycle of nivolumab. These receptors originate from a human donor with classical Hodgkin lymphoma.

The V call is TRBV19, the J call TRBJ1-1; no clear D. From germline, CDR1 is LNHDA and CDR2 SQIVND (reference sequence). V was trimmed by 8 bases and J by 0 bases, leaving 10 bases between them. CDR3 length equals 13 residues. The CDR3 sequence: CASSWQMNTEAFF. The CDR3 DNA reads as TGTGCCAGTTCGTGGCAGATGAACACTGAAGCTTTCTTT.

The chain joins TRBV28 to TRBJ2-2; a weak D match, TRBD1 (6 bases). V shed 6 bases and J shed 5 bases, with 13 bases lying between them. Looked up from germline, CDR1 is MDHEN and CDR2 is SYDVKM. The CDR3 contains 14 residues. The CDR3: CASRYRELTGELFF. CDR3 DNA: TGTGCCAGCAGGTACAGGGAATTGACCGGGGAGCTGTTTTTT.

This rearrangement joins TRBV2 to TRBJ2-3, with 11 bases identical to TRBD2. The ends lost 1 base at V and 4 bases at J; junction bases unmatched: 7. This CDR3 is 17 amino acids long. Germline-derived CDR1 and CDR2 are SNHLY and FYNNEI. The CDR3 DNA follows: TGTGCCAGCAGTGAAGGCATACTAGCGGGAGTGGCAGATACGCAGTATTTT. Protein sequence: CASSEGILAGVADTQYF. Full variable domain (outside the CDR3, taken from reference TRBV2 and TRBJ2-3): EPEVTQTPSHQVTQMGQEVILRCVPISNHLYFYWYRQILGQKVEFLVSFYNNEISEKSEIFDDQFSVERPDGSNFTLKIRSTKLEDSAMYFCASSEGILAGVADTQYFGPGTRLTVL.

In this sample, this clone turned up once. The chain uses TRBV7-2 and TRBJ1-5; 9 nucleotides line up with TRBD1. The junction had 6 bases not matched to a gene; V was cut back by 3 bases and J by 6 bases. The CDR3 runs 15 residues. Germline loops: CDR1 SGHTA, CDR2 FQGNSA. The DNA for the CDR3 is TGTGCCAGCAGCTTCATCGGGGGACAGGGTCAGCCCCAGCATTTT. Residues: CASSFIGGQGQPQHF.

CDR3 DNA sequence: TGTGCCAGCAGTCGTATCGCAGGGGGCCACGAGCAGTACTTC. Residues: CASSRIAGGHEQYF. This chain uses TRBV6-5 with TRBJ2-7, with TRBD1 matching over 8 bases. CDR1 MNHEY and CDR2 SVGAGI come from the germline V gene. Trimming at V came to 5 bases and at J to 5 bases, leaving 8 bases not matched to a gene. The CDR3 is made up of 14 amino acids.

V and J are TRBV10-1 and TRBJ1-3, with D unresolved. V lost 1 base and J lost 0, with 10 bases in between. Germline V gene sequence: CDR1 WNHNN, CDR2 SYGVQD (reference sequence). This CDR3 spans 16 amino acids. CDR3 region: CASSEFPRASGNTIYF. Here the CDR3 DNA reads TGCGCCAGCAGTGAGTTTCCACGGGCCTCTGGAAACACCATATATTTT.

This chain connects TRBV6-5 to TRBJ1-5; 7 nucleotides align to TRBD1. V trimming: 0 bases; J trimming: 6 bases; junction bases outside the gene matches: 5. CDR1 is MNHEY and CDR2 is SVGAGI in the germline V gene. The CDR3 extends over 15 amino acids. The CDR3 loop is CASSYSQGLGQPQHF. The CDR3 DNA is TGTGCCAGCAGTTACTCACAGGGGCTAGGTCAGCCCCAGCATTTT.

The rearrangement joins TRBV5-1 to TRBJ2-7; D could derive from TRBD1 or TRBD2 (5 bases each). V was clipped by 3 bases and J by 3 bases, with 22 bases between them. Germline values: CDR1 SGHRS, CDR2 YFSETQ. The CDR3 length is 17 residues. The CDR3 DNA sequence: TGCGCCAGCAGCTCCTCCGGGACCGATCAATACTACTACGAGCAGTACTTC. Amino acids: CASSSSGTDQYYYEQYF.

In DNA, the CDR3 is TGTGCCAGCAGTGTGCCTCGTTATAAGGGGGGAGGTCAGCCCCAGCATTTT. It translates to CASSVPRYKGGGQPQHF. The chain employs TRBV28 and TRBJ1-5; a weak D match, TRBD1 (6 bases). Germline V gives CDR1 MDHEN, CDR2 SYDVKM. V lost 5 bases and J 6 bases, leaving 23 bases between the germline ends. This CDR3 region has 17 residues. The whole variable domain, remainder taken from reference TRBV28 and TRBJ1-5, is DVKVTQSSRYLVKRTGEKVFLECVQDMDHENMFWYRQDPGLGLRLIYFSYDVKMKEKGDIPEGYSVSREKKERFSLILESASTNQTSMYLCASSVPRYKGGGQPQHFGDGTRLSIL.

Only a few counts were recorded for this clone. The V gene is TRBV28, the J gene TRBJ1-5; D might be TRBD1 (5 bases). V lost 5 bases to trimming and J lost 6 bases, with 26 bases between them. Germline V gene lookup returns CDR1 MDHEN and CDR2 SYDVKM. This CDR3 has 18 amino acids. The CDR3 nucleotides are TGTGCCAGCAGTCCTATGGGGTGGATGGGGCAAGAGGGTCAGCCCCAGCATTTT. Protein: CASSPMGWMGQEGQPQHF.

The V and J genes are TRBV19 and TRBJ2-7, with D possibly TRBD2 on 5 matching bases. Germline V lookup: CDR1 LNHDA, CDR2 SQIVND (reference sequence). The CDR3 covers 16 residues. V lost 3 bases to trimming and J lost 0 bases, with 15 bases between them. The CDR3 reads CASSIEAGVSSYEQYF. DNA of the CDR3: TGTGCCAGTAGTATTGAGGCCGGGGTGAGCTCCTACGAGCAGTACTTC.

V usage is TRBV9 and J usage is TRBJ2-1; 8 bases fit TRBD1. Trimming at V came to 3 bases and at J to 5 bases, leaving 10 bases not matched to a gene. There are 16 residues in the CDR3. Per the germline V gene, CDR1 is SGDLS and CDR2 is YYNGEE. The CDR3 region has the DNA TGTGCCAGCAGCGCGTCGGACAGGGTATTCGACAATGAGCAGTTCTTC. Translation gives CASSASDRVFDNEQFF.

This clone was recorded only once. The chain is built from TRBV15 and TRBJ2-7, with D unresolved. Trimming stripped 0 bases from V and 3 bases from J, with 9 bases between. This CDR3 region has 14 residues. CDR1 LNHNV and CDR2 YYDKDF come from the germline V gene (reference sequence). CDR3 sequence (DNA): TGTGCCACCAGCAGAGATCTAAGGGACTACGAGCAGTACTTC. It codes for CATSRDLRDYEQYF.

This chain joins TRBV28 and TRBJ2-1; 10 bases match TRBD2. CDR3 length: 16 amino acids. V was pared by 4 bases and J by 8 bases, with 11 bases of the junction left unmatched. Germline CDR1 and CDR2: MDHEN and SYDVKM. The CDR3: CASSSLGAGGPDEQFF. In DNA, the CDR3 is TGTGCCAGCAGTTCCCTAGGAGCGGGAGGGCCCGATGAGCAGTTCTTC.